Below are 32 T cell receptor beta chains sequenced from a single sample in a study of T cell responses to AZD1222 COVID-19 vaccine. Profiling relied on immunoSEQ multiplex PCR, and the TCRdb table lists in-frame clones only, not all of them. The repertoire consists of 95,000 to 110,000 clones, with 86% occurring once and the leading ten covering 2.5% to 3.5%. Sequenced material: peripheral blood, taken 28 days after the second dose of the MenACWY control vaccine. All receptors come from an adult who received the MenACWY meningococcal vaccine as a control.

The V call is TRBV5-1, the J call TRBJ2-7; TRBD1 aligns across 8 bases. CDR1 and CDR2 from the germline V gene are SGHRS and YFSETQ. J gave up 5 bases and V 3 bases, and 7 bases lay outside the gene matches. The CDR3 has 14 amino acids. The CDR3 reads CASSSPGQAHEQYF. In nucleotides, the CDR3 is TGCGCCAGCAGCTCTCCGGGACAGGCACACGAGCAGTACTTC.

V is TRBV7-2 and J is TRBJ1-3; 10 nucleotides agree with TRBD1. Germline V gene lookup returns CDR1 SGHTA and CDR2 FQGNSA. The CDR3 sequence is 16 residues long. V shed 5 bases and J 2 bases; nucleotides not matched to a gene: 6. The CDR3: CASSAPGQGPGNTIYF. CDR3 nucleotide sequence: TGTGCCAGCAGCGCCCCGGGACAGGGGCCTGGAAACACCATATATTTT.

This rearrangement joins TRBV28 to TRBJ2-7, with D hard to call. The CDR3 has 12 amino acids. The V end lost 3 bases, the J end lost 6 bases, and 9 bases lay between the germline ends. Per the germline V gene, CDR1 is MDHEN and CDR2 is SYDVKM. The CDR3 is CASSFRPLEQYF. The CDR3 DNA sequence: TGTGCCAGCAGTTTTCGGCCTCTCGAGCAGTACTTC.

The chain links TRBV4-1 to TRBJ2-7, with D unresolved. The germline V gene has CDR1 MGHRA and CDR2 YSYEKL. V was shortened by 1 base and J by 5 bases, with 9 bases between the two germline ends. CDR3 size: 13 residues. The CDR3 DNA is TGCGCCAGCAGCCAAGTAGGAGATGACGAGCAGTACTTC. It specifies CASSQVGDDEQYF.

The chain couples TRBV3-1 (or the pseudogene TRBV3-2) to TRBJ1-2; a possible D gene is TRBD1 (5 bases). The CDR3 runs to 17 residues. CDR1 is LGHDT and CDR2 is YNNKEL in the germline V gene (reference sequence). V shed 3 bases and J shed 0 bases, with 17 bases lying between them. CDR3 in DNA: TGTGCCAGCAGCCACCCCCTTAGGGTAGGGGCTAACTATGGCTACACCTTC. It codes for CASSHPLRVGANYGYTF.

The CDR3 protein is CASSRGPTTEAFF. In DNA, the CDR3 is TGTGCCAGCAGCCGGGGGCCGACGACTGAAGCTTTCTTT. This rearrangement joins TRBV7-2 to TRBJ1-1, with D tentatively TRBD1 (6 bases). The CDR3 is 13 amino acids. From germline, CDR1 is SGHTA and CDR2 FQGNSA. Trimming removed 5 bases from V and 5 bases from J, with 12 bases in between.

The chain employs TRBV5-4 and TRBJ1-2; the D is unclear. The CDR3 has 13 amino acids. The germline gives CDR1 SGHNT, CDR2 YYREEE (reference sequence). The V end lost 2 bases, the J end lost 14 bases, and 19 bases lay between the germline ends. In DNA, the CDR3 is TGTGCCAGCAGCTTAGTCGTTTCAGAGGGAGCAACCTTC. Translated: CASSLVVSEGATF.

This rearrangement joins TRBV7-9 to TRBJ2-2; the match to TRBD1 covers 9 bases. This CDR3 comprises 18 residues. Germline assignment: CDR1 SEHNR and CDR2 FQNEAQ (reference sequence). Losses at the gene ends were 5 bases for V and 1 base for J; bases not matched to a gene: 11. CDR3 amino acids: CASSPGTGSWVNTGELFF. CDR3 bases: TGTGCCAGCAGCCCCGGGACAGGGAGCTGGGTGAACACCGGGGAGCTGTTTTTT. The full variable domain, with the rest looked up from reference TRBV7-9 and TRBJ2-2, is DTGVSQNPRHKITKRGQNVTFRCDPISEHNRLYWYRQTLGQGPEFLTYFQNEAQLEKSRLLSDRFSAERPKGSFSTLEIQRTEQGDSAMYLCASSPGTGSWVNTGELFFGEGSRLTVL.

This chain connects TRBV24-1 to TRBJ2-3; tentative D call: TRBD2 (7 bases). The CDR3 totals 18 residues. Looked up from germline, CDR1 is KGHDR and CDR2 is SFDVKD. Trimming left V 0 bases short and J 3 bases short, with 18 bases between. DNA for the CDR3: TGTGCCACCAGTGATTTGCAAGGGGGGGCGTGGGGTACAGATACGCAGTATTTT. Its translation is CATSDLQGGAWGTDTQYF.

V and J are TRBV6-6 and TRBJ1-3, with D uncertain. Germline CDR1 is MNHNY and CDR2 is SVGAGI (reference sequence). The CDR3 is 13 amino acids. V gave up 0 bases and J gave up 1 base, with 1 base separating them. The DNA of the CDR3 is TGTGCCAGCAGTTACTCGTCTGGAAACACCATATATTTT. Translated, it gives CASSYSSGNTIYF.

CDR3: CASSRRGHQPQHF. In DNA, the CDR3 is TGTGCCAGCAGCCGTCGGGGGCATCAGCCCCAGCATTTT. The rearrangement joins TRBV12-3 or TRBV12-4 to TRBJ1-5, with a possible D match to TRBD1 (6 bases). V lost 6 bases and J 5 bases, leaving 11 bases between the germline ends. The CDR3 is 13 residues long.

To note about this clone: Other DNA sequences within the sample encode an identical CDR3. The chain combines TRBV18 with TRBJ2-7; D ambiguous. Trimming removed 3 bases at V and 0 bases at J, with 3 bases between. Looked up from germline, CDR1 is KGHSH and CDR2 is LQKENI. CDR3 size: 12 residues. The CDR3 sequence: CASSPDSYEQYF. The CDR3 DNA reads as TGTGCCAGCTCACCGGACTCCTACGAGCAGTACTTC.

The chain recombines TRBV18 with TRBJ2-3; D might be TRBD1 (7 bases). Germline V gene data show CDR1 as KGHSH and CDR2 as LQKENI. This CDR3 has 16 amino acids. V gave up 3 bases and J gave up 0 bases, with 13 bases separating them. Here the CDR3 reads CASSPAGQSSTDTQYF. CDR3 DNA: TGTGCCAGCTCACCTGCGGGACAGAGTAGCACAGATACGCAGTATTTT.

This chain connects TRBV10-3 to TRBJ1-1; 11 nucleotides match TRBD1. V was pared by 7 bases and J by 0 bases, with 4 bases of the junction left unmatched. Germline assignment: CDR1 ENHRY and CDR2 SYGVKD. The CDR3 is 15 amino acids. The CDR3 reads CAITRDRGLNTEAFF. The DNA for the CDR3 is TGTGCCATCACCCGGGACAGGGGGTTGAACACTGAAGCTTTCTTT.

This clone has just a few counts. V gene TRBV5-1 combines with J gene TRBJ2-2; 9 nucleotides line up with TRBD1. Germline CDR1 is SGHRS and CDR2 is YFSETQ. Trimming removed 4 bases from V and 0 bases from J; junction bases left unmatched: 16. This CDR3 is built from 20 residues. CDR3 DNA: TGCGCCAGCAGCCCCTCTAGGGGACAGGGCCTCGAGCCGAACACCGGGGAGCTGTTTTTT. Encoded protein: CASSPSRGQGLEPNTGELFF.

The chain joins TRBV20-1 to TRBJ2-1, with D hard to call. V lost 3 bases, J lost 2 bases, and 2 bases lay in between. CDR1 and CDR2 from the germline V gene are DFQATT and SNEGSKA (reference sequence). The CDR3 is 11 residues long. The CDR3 DNA sequence: TGCAGTGCTAGTACCTACAATGAGCAGTTCTTC. This encodes CSASTYNEQFF.

The genes are TRBV6-5 and TRBJ1-2; D is unclear. V gave up 2 bases and J gave up 1 base, with 5 bases separating them. The CDR3 has 13 amino acids. Germline V gene sequence: CDR1 MNHEY, CDR2 SVGAGI. In DNA form, the CDR3 reads TGTGCCAGCAGTTACGACGGTAACTATGGCTACACCTTC. Its protein is CASSYDGNYGYTF.

This clone was recorded a few times. The rearrangement joins TRBV7-3 to TRBJ1-2, with D unresolved. The CDR3 loop spans 13 amino acids. Germline assignment: CDR1 SGHTA and CDR2 FQGTGA. V was shortened by 4 bases and J by 5 bases, with 11 bases between the two germline ends. CDR3 in DNA: TGTGCCAGCAGCTCGGACGTGGGATATGGCTACACCTTC. It specifies CASSSDVGYGYTF.

The V gene is TRBV19, the J gene TRBJ2-7, with D maybe TRBD2 (5 bases). Germline values: CDR1 LNHDA, CDR2 SQIVND (reference sequence). This CDR3 contains 14 residues. Trimming took off 1 base at V and 1 base at J, with 8 bases between the two ends. CDR3 protein: CASSIGQRSYEQYF. The CDR3 region has the DNA TGTGCCAGTAGTATAGGGCAGCGGTCCTACGAGCAGTACTTC.

In its sample, this clone was seen once. This chain joins TRBV2 and TRBJ1-4, with D possibly being TRBD1 (5 bases). The length of the CDR3 is 15 residues. CDR1 is SNHLY and CDR2 is FYNNEI in the germline V gene. The V end lost 8 bases, the J end lost 3 bases, and 16 bases lay between the germline ends. CDR3 in DNA: TGTGCCAGCGGCCCCCAGGGTCCGGCTAATGAAAAACTGTTTTTT. It encodes CASGPQGPANEKLFF.

V usage is TRBV7-2 and J usage is TRBJ2-1; maybe TRBD1 (5 bases). The germline V and J ends were trimmed by 5 bases and 10 bases, with 15 bases remaining between them. Germline CDR1 SGHTA, CDR2 FQGNSA. The CDR3 consists of 13 residues. CDR3: CASSPDTGREQFF. The DNA of the CDR3 is TGTGCCAGCAGCCCAGATACAGGCCGAGAGCAGTTCTTC.

CDR3 loop: CASSLAGGNTIYF. CDR3 bases: TGTGCCAGCAGCTTAGCCGGGGGAAACACCATATATTTT. The chain joins TRBV7-6 to TRBJ1-3; D uncertain. Deletions cut 0 bases from V and 4 bases from J, with 4 bases between. Germline values: CDR1 SGHVS, CDR2 FNYEAQ. The CDR3 covers 13 residues.

The V gene is TRBV7-2, the J gene TRBJ2-1; D unclear. The germline gives CDR1 SGHTA, CDR2 FQGNSA. The length of the CDR3 is 15 residues. V lost 1 base and J lost 5, with 12 bases in between. The chain's CDR3 is CASSLGFGKHNEQFF. The CDR3 nucleotides are TGTGCCAGCAGCTTAGGATTTGGCAAGCACAATGAGCAGTTCTTC.

The gene calls are TRBV28 and TRBJ2-7; D may be TRBD1 (6 bases). Germline CDR1 and CDR2: MDHEN and SYDVKM. The CDR3 has 13 residues. V lost 8 bases to trimming and J lost 2 bases, with 13 bases between them. CDR3 nucleotides: TGTGCCAGCGGCTTACAGGGCACCTACGAGCAGTACTTC. Encoded protein: CASGLQGTYEQYF.

The gene calls are TRBV7-9 and TRBJ1-3; tentative D call: TRBD1 (5 bases). There are 12 residues in the CDR3. Germline CDR1 and CDR2: SEHNR and FQNEAQ (reference sequence). Here the CDR3 reads CAVGDSGNTIYF. CDR3 coding DNA: TGTGCAGTAGGGGACTCTGGAAACACCATATATTTT.

This rearrangement joins TRBV19 to TRBJ2-5; 10 bases line up with TRBD1. The V gene's germline CDR1 is LNHDA and CDR2 SQIVND (reference sequence). The CDR3 loop spans 16 amino acids. V lost 4 bases and J lost 5; bases outside the gene matches: 10. The CDR3 sequence is CASSSRDRGGWETQYF. CDR3 sequence (DNA): TGTGCCAGTAGTAGTCGGGACAGGGGAGGTTGGGAGACCCAGTACTTC. Combining the CDR3 with reference TRBV19 and TRBJ2-5 gives the whole variable domain DGGITQSPKYLFRKEGQNVTLSCEQNLNHDAMYWYRQDPGQGLRLIYYSQIVNDFQKGDIAEGYSVSREKKESFPLTVTSAQKNPTAFYLCASSSRDRGGWETQYFGPGTRLLVL.

The chain is built from TRBV11-2 and TRBJ2-1, with TRBD2 as a possible D gene (7 bases). This CDR3 contains 13 residues. Per germline, CDR1 SGHAT and CDR2 FQNNGV. V lost 2 bases, J lost 12 bases, and 14 bases lay in between. The CDR3 bases are TGTGCCAGCAGCTTAATTCTGGGAGGGGGGCAGTTCTTC. Translated: CASSLILGGGQFF.

The chain couples TRBV29-1 to TRBJ2-3; 9 bases are a match to TRBD1. The V gene's germline CDR1 is SQVTM and CDR2 ANQGSEA. This CDR3 has 15 amino acids. V lost 6 bases to trimming and J lost 0 bases; unmatched junction nucleotides: 7. The CDR3 nucleotides are TGCAGCGTGGGGACAGGGCGGGCGAGCACAGATACGCAGTATTTT. It specifies CSVGTGRASTDTQYF.

The chain carries TRBV5-1 and TRBJ1-1, with 9 bases aligning to TRBD1. Germline lookup yields CDR1 SGHRS and CDR2 YFSETQ. This CDR3 comprises 13 residues. The V segment lost 6 bases and the J segment 4 bases; nucleotides outside the gene matches: 4. The CDR3 sequence: CASKQGAGTEAFF. DNA of the CDR3: TGCGCCAGCAAACAGGGGGCAGGCACTGAAGCTTTCTTT.

CDR3 residues: CASSWDLSTDTQYF. CDR3 sequence (DNA): TGTGCCAGCAGCTGGGACCTATCCACAGATACGCAGTATTTT. This chain links TRBV7-6 with TRBJ2-3; D is perhaps TRBD1 or TRBD2 (5 bases each). V lost 4 bases and J lost 2, with 10 bases in between. The CDR3 has 14 residues. CDR1 is SGHVS and CDR2 is FNYEAQ in the germline V gene. Full variable domain (outside the CDR3, taken from reference TRBV7-6 and TRBJ2-3): GAGVSQSPRYKVTKRGQDVALRCDPISGHVSLYWYRQALGQGPEFLTYFNYEAQQDKSGLPNDRFSAERPEGSISTLTIQRTEQRDSAMYRCASSWDLSTDTQYFGPGTRLTVL.

V usage is TRBV10-3 and J usage is TRBJ2-7; TRBD1 agrees at 9 bases. The CDR3 is 16 amino acids. Germline V CDR1 and CDR2: ENHRY, SYGVKD. V lost 2 bases, J lost 2 bases, and 7 bases stayed unmatched. The CDR3 loop is CAISEDWTGAPYEQYF. The CDR3 nucleotides are TGTGCCATCAGTGAGGACTGGACAGGGGCCCCCTACGAGCAGTACTTC.

The chain has TRBV19 and TRBJ1-5; D remains ambiguous. Germline V gene data show CDR1 as LNHDA and CDR2 as SQIVND (reference sequence). V was clipped by 1 base and J by 4 bases, with 11 bases between them. The CDR3 contains 15 residues. CDR3 coding DNA: TGTGCCAGTAGTATAGTGCCCAGTTCAAATCAGCCCCAGCATTTT. Translated, it gives CASSIVPSSNQPQHF.